The TCR beta chain under discussion was sequenced for a study of T cell repertoires in cytomegalovirus infection. Study-level background: HLA-C-restricted CMV epitopes, recently identified, and well-studied HLA-B-restricted ones were used by the study.

V was trimmed by 5 bases and J by 5 bases, leaving 12 bases between them. The CDR3 runs 13 residues. Per the germline V gene, CDR1 is SGHTA and CDR2 is FQGNSA. This clonotype has at least ten counts. No antigen is known for it. TCRdb redid the calling of the reads with MiXCR, one entry per CDR3 protein. This sample carries 300,000 to 400,000 distinct CDR3 sequences, 20% to 25% of them seen once, and the ten largest clones take more than 10%. The receptor was isolated from a human donor in good health (CMV status not recorded). Some clones in this sample may be carry-over from other donors' samples. Here the sequenced sample was cultured PBMCs, taken from culture after CMV antigen stimulation. V and J are TRBV7-2 and TRBJ2-5, with D perhaps TRBD1 (6 bases). CDR3 loop: CASSLRRGETQYF. The DNA for the CDR3 is TGTGCCAGCAGCCTCCGTAGGGGGGAGACCCAGTACTTC.